By share, the clone carrying this T cell receptor beta chain counts as medium-sized (0.01 to 0.1%). What it binds is not known. TCRdb re-analysed the 5' RACE reads in MiXCR, keeping a single row per CDR3 protein. The data show about 3,100 distinct CDR3 sequences, 8.3% seen once. This specimen comes from a study of spatial heterogeneity in lung cancer. Whole-study findings and limits: The study found that expanded intratumoral alpha and beta TCR counts tracked tumor mutation counts.

Time point reported: sample taken at primary tumor resection. There were 72 donors, all of them untreated patients with early-stage non-small cell lung cancer. No cell sorting; template was whole RNA from tumor, lung tissue or PBMC. V dropped 8 bases and J dropped 1; count of bases not matched to a gene: 4. From germline, CDR1 is MNHNS and CDR2 SASEGT. The CDR3 has 14 residues. The sequence came from a male donor with early-stage non-small cell lung cancer. The sequencing here drew on lung tumor tissue, taken at surgery. V and J are TRBV6-1 and TRBJ2-1, with TRBD2 identical over 8 bases. The CDR3 reads CASERERSYNEQFF. As DNA, the CDR3 is TGTGCCAGCGAGCGGGAGAGGTCCTACAATGAGCAGTTCTTC.